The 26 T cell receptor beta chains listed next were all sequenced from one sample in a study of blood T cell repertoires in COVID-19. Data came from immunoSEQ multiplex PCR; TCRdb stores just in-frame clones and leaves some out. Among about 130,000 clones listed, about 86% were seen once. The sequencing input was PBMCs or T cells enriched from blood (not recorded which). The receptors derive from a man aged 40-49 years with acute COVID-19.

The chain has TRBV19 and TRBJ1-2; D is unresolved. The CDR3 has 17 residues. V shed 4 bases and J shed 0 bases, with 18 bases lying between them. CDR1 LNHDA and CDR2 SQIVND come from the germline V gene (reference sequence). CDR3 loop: CASSTHLRVSANYGYTF. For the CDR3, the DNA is TGTGCCAGTAGTACCCACCTCCGGGTCTCGGCTAACTATGGCTACACCTTC.

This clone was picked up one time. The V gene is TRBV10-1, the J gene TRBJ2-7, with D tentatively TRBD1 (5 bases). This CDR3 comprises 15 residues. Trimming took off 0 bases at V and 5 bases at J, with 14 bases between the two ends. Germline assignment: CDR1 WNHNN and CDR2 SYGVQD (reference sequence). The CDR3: CASSESIRDPHEQYF. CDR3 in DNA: TGCGCCAGCAGTGAGTCTATCAGGGATCCCCACGAGCAGTACTTC.

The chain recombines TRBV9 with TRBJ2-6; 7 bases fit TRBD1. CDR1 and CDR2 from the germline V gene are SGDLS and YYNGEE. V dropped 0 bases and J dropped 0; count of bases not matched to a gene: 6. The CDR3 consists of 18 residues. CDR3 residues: CASSVGGTVPSGANVLTF. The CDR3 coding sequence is TGTGCCAGCAGCGTAGGTGGGACAGTTCCCTCTGGGGCCAACGTCCTGACTTTC.

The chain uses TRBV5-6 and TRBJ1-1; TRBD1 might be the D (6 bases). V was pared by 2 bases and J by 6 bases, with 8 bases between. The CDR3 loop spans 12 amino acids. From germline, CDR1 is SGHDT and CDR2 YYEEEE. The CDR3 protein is CASSFRQAEAFF. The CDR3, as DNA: TGTGCCAGCAGCTTCCGACAGGCTGAAGCTTTCTTT.

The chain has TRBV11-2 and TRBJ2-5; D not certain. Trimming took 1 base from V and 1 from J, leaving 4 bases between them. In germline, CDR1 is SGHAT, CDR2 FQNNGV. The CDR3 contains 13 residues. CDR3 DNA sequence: TGTGCCAGCAGCTTAGCCCTCCAAGAGACCCAGTACTTC. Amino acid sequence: CASSLALQETQYF.

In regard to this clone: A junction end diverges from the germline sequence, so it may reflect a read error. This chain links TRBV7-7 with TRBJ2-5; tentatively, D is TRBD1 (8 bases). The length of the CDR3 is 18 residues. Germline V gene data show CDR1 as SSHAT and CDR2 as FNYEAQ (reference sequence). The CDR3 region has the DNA TGTGCTAGCAGCTTAGCTAGGGGGACAGGACTAGGTCAAGAGACCCAGTACTTC. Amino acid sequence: CASSLARGTGLGQETQYF.

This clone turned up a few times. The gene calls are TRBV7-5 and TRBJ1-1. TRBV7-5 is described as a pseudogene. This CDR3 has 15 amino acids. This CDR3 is CARSLDGGGNTEAFF. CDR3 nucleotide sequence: TGTGCCAGAAGCTTAGACGGGGGTGGGAACACTGAAGCTTTCTTT.

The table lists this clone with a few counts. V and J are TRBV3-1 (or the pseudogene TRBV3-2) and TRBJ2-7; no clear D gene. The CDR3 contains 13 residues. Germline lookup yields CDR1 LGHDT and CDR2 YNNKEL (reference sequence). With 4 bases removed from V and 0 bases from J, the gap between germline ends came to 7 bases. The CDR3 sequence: CASSLQASYEQYF. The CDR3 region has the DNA TGTGCCAGCAGCCTCCAGGCCTCCTACGAGCAGTACTTC.

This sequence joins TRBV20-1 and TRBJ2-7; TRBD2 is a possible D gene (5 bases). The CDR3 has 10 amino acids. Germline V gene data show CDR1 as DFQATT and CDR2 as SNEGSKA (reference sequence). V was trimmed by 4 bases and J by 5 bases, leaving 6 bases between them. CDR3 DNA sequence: TGCAGTGCTACTAGCAACGAGCAGTACTTC. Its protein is CSATSNEQYF.

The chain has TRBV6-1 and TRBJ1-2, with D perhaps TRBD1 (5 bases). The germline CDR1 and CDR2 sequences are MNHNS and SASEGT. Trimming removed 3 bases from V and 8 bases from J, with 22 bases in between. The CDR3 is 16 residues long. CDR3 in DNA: TGTGCCAGCAGTGATTGGGCCGCGGGGGGGACTCGGGGCTACACCTTC. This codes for CASSDWAAGGTRGYTF.

The CDR3 spells CADRVADINSYNEQFF. The CDR3 region has the DNA TGTGCCGACCGGGTGGCGGATATAAACTCCTACAATGAGCAGTTCTTC. This chain uses TRBV6-4 with TRBJ2-1; no clear D gene. Germline CDR1 is MRHNA and CDR2 is SNTAGT. The CDR3 has 16 amino acids. The V end was cut by 11 bases, the J end by 0 bases, with 20 bases between.

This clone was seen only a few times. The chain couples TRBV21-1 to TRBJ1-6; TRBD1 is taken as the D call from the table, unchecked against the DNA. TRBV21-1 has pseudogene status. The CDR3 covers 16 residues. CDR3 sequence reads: CASSKGQSSYNSPLHF. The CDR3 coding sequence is TGTGCCAGCAGCAAGGGACAGAGCTCCTATAATTCACCCCTCCACTTT.

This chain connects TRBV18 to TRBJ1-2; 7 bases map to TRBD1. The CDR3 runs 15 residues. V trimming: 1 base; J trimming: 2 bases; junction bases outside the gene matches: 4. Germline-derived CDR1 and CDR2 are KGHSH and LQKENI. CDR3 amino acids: CASSPRQGENYGYTF. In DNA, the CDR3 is TGTGCCAGCTCACCACGGCAGGGGGAAAACTATGGCTACACCTTC.

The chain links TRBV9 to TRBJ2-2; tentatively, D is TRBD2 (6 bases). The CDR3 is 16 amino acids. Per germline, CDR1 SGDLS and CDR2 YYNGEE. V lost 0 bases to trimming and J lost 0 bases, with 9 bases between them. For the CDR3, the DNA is TGTGCCAGCAGCGTAGGGAGGGGTTCGAACACCGGGGAGCTGTTTTTT. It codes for CASSVGRGSNTGELFF.

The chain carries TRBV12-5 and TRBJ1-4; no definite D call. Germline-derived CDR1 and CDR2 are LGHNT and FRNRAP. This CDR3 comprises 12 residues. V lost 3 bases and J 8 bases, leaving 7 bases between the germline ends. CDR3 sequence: CASGLFSEKLFF. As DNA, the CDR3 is TGTGCTAGTGGTTTATTCTCCGAAAAACTGTTTTTT.

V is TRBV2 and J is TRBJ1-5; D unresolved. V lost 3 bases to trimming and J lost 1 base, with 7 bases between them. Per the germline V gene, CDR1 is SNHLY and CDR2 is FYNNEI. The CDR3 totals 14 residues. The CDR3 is CASSEVQSNQPQHF. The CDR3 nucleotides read TGTGCCAGCAGTGAGGTACAAAGCAATCAGCCCCAGCATTTT.

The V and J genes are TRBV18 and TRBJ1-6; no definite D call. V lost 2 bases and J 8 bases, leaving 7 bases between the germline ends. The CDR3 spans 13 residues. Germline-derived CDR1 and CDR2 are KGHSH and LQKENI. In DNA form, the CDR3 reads TGTGCCAGCTCACCAGGGGAGGATTCACCCCTCCACTTT. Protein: CASSPGEDSPLHF.

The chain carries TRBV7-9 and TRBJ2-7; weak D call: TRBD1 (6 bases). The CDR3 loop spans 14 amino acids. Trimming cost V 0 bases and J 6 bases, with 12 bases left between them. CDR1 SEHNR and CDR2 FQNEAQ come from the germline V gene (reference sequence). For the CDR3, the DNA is TGTGCCAGCAGCTTAGCGGTGGGGACAAGCGAGCAGTACTTC. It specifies CASSLAVGTSEQYF.

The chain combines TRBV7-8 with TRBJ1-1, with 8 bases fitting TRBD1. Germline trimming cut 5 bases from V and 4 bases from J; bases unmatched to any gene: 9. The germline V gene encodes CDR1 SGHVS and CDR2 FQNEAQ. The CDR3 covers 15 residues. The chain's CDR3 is CASSPTTGEGTEAFF. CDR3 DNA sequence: TGTGCCAGCAGCCCGACGACAGGGGAGGGCACTGAAGCTTTCTTT.

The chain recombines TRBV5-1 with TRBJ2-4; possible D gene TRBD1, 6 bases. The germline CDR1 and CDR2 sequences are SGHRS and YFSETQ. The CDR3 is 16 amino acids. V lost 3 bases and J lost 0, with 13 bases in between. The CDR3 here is CASSSTTGVAKNIQYF. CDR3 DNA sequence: TGCGCCAGCAGCTCAACGACAGGCGTAGCCAAAAACATTCAGTACTTC.

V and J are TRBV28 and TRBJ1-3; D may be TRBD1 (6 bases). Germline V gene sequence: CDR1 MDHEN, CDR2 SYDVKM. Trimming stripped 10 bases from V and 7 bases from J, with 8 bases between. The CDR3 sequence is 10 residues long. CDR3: CATTGNTIYF. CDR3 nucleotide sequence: TGTGCCACCACAGGGAACACCATATATTTT.

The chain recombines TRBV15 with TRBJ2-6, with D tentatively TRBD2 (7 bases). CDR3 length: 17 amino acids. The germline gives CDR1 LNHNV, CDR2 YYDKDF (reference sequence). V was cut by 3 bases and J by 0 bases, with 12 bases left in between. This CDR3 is CATSRVGGDSGANVLTF. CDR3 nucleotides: TGTGCCACCAGCAGGGTAGGGGGGGACTCTGGGGCCAACGTCCTGACTTTC.

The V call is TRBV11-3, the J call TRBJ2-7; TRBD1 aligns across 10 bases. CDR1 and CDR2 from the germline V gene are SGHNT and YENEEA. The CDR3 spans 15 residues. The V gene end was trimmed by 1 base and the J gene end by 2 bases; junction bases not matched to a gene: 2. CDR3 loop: CASSLGQGAAYEQYF. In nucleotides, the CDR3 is TGTGCCAGCAGCTTAGGACAGGGGGCCGCCTACGAGCAGTACTTC.

The CDR3 loop reads CASSLTDRPEKLFF. CDR3 nucleotides: TGTGCCAGTAGTTTGACGGACAGACCTGAAAAACTGTTTTTT. The chain combines TRBV19 with TRBJ1-4, with D possibly matching TRBD1 (6 bases). The CDR3 extends over 14 amino acids. V lost 5 bases to trimming and J lost 7 bases, with 14 bases between them. Germline V CDR1 and CDR2: LNHDA, SQIVND (reference sequence).

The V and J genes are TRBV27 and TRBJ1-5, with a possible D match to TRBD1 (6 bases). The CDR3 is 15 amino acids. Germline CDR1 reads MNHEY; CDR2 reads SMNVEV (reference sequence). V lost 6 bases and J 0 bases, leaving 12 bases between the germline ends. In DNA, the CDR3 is TGTGCCAGCAGGCCACAGGGTTATAGCAATCAGCCCCAGCATTTT. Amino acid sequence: CASRPQGYSNQPQHF.

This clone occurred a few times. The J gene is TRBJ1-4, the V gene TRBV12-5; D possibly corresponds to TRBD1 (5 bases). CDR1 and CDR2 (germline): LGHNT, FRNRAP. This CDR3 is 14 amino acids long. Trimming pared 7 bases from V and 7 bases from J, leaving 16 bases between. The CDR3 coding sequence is TGTGCTAGTGCCGGGAGCCTTACAGGTGAAAAACTGTTTTTT. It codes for CASAGSLTGEKLFF.